The entry that follows covers one T cell receptor (beta chain) sequence. The data derive from a study of T cell changes during pregnancy in multiple sclerosis. The CDR3 runs 18 residues. Germline V gives CDR1 SGHTA, CDR2 FQGNSA. The ends lost 4 bases at V and 0 bases at J; junction bases unmatched: 4. Sequenced by immunoSEQ multiplex PCR; TCRdb stores in-frame clones only, minus some. The sample consists of 55,000 to 65,000 clones, 93% of them appearing once. The rearrangement links TRBV7-2 to TRBJ2-1; 15 bases align to TRBD2. The input for sequencing was peripheral blood, taken after pregnancy. The TCR sequence derives from a female donor with multiple sclerosis, enrolled in a pregnancy study. This CDR3 is CASSSRTSGGVSYNEQFF. CDR3 nucleotides: TGTGCCAGCAGCTCGAGGACTAGCGGGGGGGTCTCCTACAATGAGCAGTTCTTC.